The present T cell receptor (beta chain) was sequenced within a study of post-analysis software for immune sequencing data. Study in general: Some patients lacked subtype; others had relapsing-remitting, secondary progressive or progressive-relapsing disease.

Study results and caveats: Patients had higher frequencies than controls of roughly five TRBV segments, including TRBV5-6, TRBV5-1 and TRBV20-1.

This CDR3 spans 14 amino acids. J lost 7 bases, V lost 5 bases, and 7 bases had no gene match. Researchers reported that TCR beta cDNA libraries carried unique molecular identifiers. TCRdb reanalysed the PCR reads using MiXCR and keeps one entry per CDR3 protein. The table lists over 150,000 distinct CDR3 sequences, around 28% of them singletons. This clonotype was counted many times. Its specificity is not known. The V gene is TRBV12-3 or TRBV12-4, the J gene TRBJ2-1, with 8 bases lining up with TRBD1. The source material was blood. This receptor was identified in a girl aged 5-17 years with multiple sclerosis. The CDR3 nucleotides read TGTGCCAGCAGTCGGACAGGGTTAGGGAATGAGCAGTTCTTC. Protein: CASSRTGLGNEQFF.